Listed here are 9 T cell receptor beta chains from one sample, sequenced in a study of blood T cell repertoires in COVID-19 (dated by TCRdb to 2020 to 2022). Libraries came from the immunoSEQ multiplex PCR assay. The table comes from immuneACCESS by way of TCRdb, which keeps in-frame sequences with V and J called. Part of the clones is missing from these tables; in studies checked, under half for an unresolved V gene and the rest for unknown reasons. A total of fewer than 300,000 clones appear in this sample, more than 85% of them only once. The ten largest clones represent roughly 2.3% of the sample. Sequenced material: peripheral blood. These receptors were collected from a young woman with COVID-19, enrolled during active disease.

The chain is built from TRBV4-1 and TRBJ2-1; a possible D gene is TRBD1 (6 bases). CDR3 length equals 16 residues. The germline V gene encodes CDR1 MGHRA and CDR2 YSYEKL. Trimming removed 3 bases at V and 2 bases at J, with 14 bases between. The CDR3 protein is CASSQARDKPYNEQFF. CDR3 nucleotides: TGCGCCAGCAGCCAGGCCCGGGACAAGCCCTACAATGAGCAGTTCTTC.

For this clone: The junction departs from the called germline gene at one end, perhaps through a read error. The V and J genes are TRBV3-1 (or the pseudogene TRBV3-2) and TRBJ1-1, with unresolved D. Germline CDR1 and CDR2: LGHDT and YNNKEL (reference sequence). This CDR3 is built from 12 residues. DNA for the CDR3: TGTGCCAGCAGCCAAGATCGAGCCGGGTTGCTCTTT. It translates to CASSQDRAGLLF.

CDR3 residues: CASSQEDRGAGLDEQFF. CDR3 in DNA: TGCGCCAGCAGCCAAGAGGATCGGGGGGCGGGGTTGGATGAGCAGTTCTTC. The J gene is TRBJ2-1, the V gene TRBV4-1, with a possible D match to TRBD2 (7 bases). Looked up from germline, CDR1 is MGHRA and CDR2 is YSYEKL. CDR3 size: 17 residues. V was clipped by 0 bases and J by 8 bases, with 20 bases between them.

CDR3 bases: TGTGCCAGCAGCCTCGCCCAGGGCAATTCACCCCTCCACTTT. Amino acids: CASSLAQGNSPLHF. The V gene is TRBV6-5, the J gene TRBJ1-6; maybe TRBD1 (5 bases). The CDR3 has 14 amino acids. Looked up from germline, CDR1 is MNHEY and CDR2 is SVGAGI. Trimming left V 6 bases short and J 7 bases short, with 13 bases between.

The V call is TRBV19, the J call TRBJ1-5; a possible D gene is TRBD1 (5 bases). V shed 5 bases and J shed 7 bases, with 21 bases lying between them. The CDR3 is 16 residues long. Germline CDR1 LNHDA, CDR2 SQIVND (reference sequence). CDR3 coding DNA: TGTGCCAGTAGTGTGTCCTCTGGGGCCTCCGGGCAGCCCCAGCATTTT. Encoded protein: CASSVSSGASGQPQHF.

This chain uses TRBV10-3 with TRBJ1-1; 7 bases map to TRBD1. V shed 4 bases, J shed 3 bases, and the junction held 2 bases outside the gene matches. The CDR3 has 13 residues. Germline loops: CDR1 ENHRY, CDR2 SYGVKD. The CDR3 loop reads CAISVGTDTEAFF. The CDR3, as DNA: TGTGCCATCAGTGTAGGGACAGACACTGAAGCTTTCTTT.

The genes are TRBV21-1 and TRBJ2-7; no DNA check was done on the table's D call, TRBD2. TRBV21-1 constitutes a pseudogene. The CDR3 has 16 amino acids. CDR3: CASSKGSRQEDYEQYF. For the CDR3, the DNA is TGTGCCAGCAGCAAGGGATCGCGGCAGGAGGACTACGAGCAGTACTTC.

Note on this clone: In the same sample, other DNA sequences code for this CDR3. The rearrangement uses TRBV19 and TRBJ1-2, with 9 bases lining up with TRBD1. CDR1 is LNHDA, CDR2 SQIVND, per germline (reference sequence). V lost 5 bases and J lost 4; bases outside the gene matches: 5. The CDR3 contains 14 residues. The CDR3 coding sequence is TGTGCCAGTAGTCCAACAGGGGGCTCCTATGGCTACACCTTC. Its translation: CASSPTGGSYGYTF.

This clone came up once. The rearrangement joins TRBV30 to TRBJ1-5; TRBD1 aligns across 10 bases. Germline V lookup: CDR1 GTSNPN, CDR2 SVGIG (reference sequence). The CDR3 is made up of 14 amino acids. Trimming cost V 3 bases and J 6 bases; bases outside gene matches: 5. Here the CDR3 reads CAWRRQGASQPQHF. The CDR3 DNA reads TGTGCCTGGAGACGACAGGGGGCGAGTCAGCCCCAGCATTTT.